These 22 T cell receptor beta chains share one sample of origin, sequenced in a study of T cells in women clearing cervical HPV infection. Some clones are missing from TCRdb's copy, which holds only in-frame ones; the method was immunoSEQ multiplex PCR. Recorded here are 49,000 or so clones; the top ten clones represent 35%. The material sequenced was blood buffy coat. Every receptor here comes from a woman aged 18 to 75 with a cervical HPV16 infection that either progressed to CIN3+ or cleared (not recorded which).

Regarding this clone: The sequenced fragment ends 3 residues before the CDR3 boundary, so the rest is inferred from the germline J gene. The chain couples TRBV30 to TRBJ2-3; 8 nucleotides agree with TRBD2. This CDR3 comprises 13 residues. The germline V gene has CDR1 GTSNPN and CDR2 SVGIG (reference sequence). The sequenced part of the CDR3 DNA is TGTGCCTGGACACGGGGGGGCCGGGAGCCG. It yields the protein CAWTRGGREP. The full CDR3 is CAWTRGGREPQYF.

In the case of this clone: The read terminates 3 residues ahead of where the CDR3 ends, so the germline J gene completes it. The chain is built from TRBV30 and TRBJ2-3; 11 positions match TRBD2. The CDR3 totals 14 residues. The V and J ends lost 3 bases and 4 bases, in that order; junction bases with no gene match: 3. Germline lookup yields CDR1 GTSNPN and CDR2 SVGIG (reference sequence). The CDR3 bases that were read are TGTGCCTGGAGGGGGACTAGCGGCCCAGATACG. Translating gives CAWRGTSGPDT. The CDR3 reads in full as CAWRGTSGPDTQYF.

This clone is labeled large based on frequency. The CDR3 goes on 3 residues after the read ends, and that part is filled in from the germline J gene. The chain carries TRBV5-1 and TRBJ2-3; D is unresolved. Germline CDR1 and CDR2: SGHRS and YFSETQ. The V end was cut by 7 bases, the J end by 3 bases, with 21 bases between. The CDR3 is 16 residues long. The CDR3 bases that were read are TGCGCCAGCTGGCCCTCCCCGCTAGTTAGGACAGATACG. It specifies CASWPSPLVRTDT. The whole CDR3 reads CASWPSPLVRTDTQYF.

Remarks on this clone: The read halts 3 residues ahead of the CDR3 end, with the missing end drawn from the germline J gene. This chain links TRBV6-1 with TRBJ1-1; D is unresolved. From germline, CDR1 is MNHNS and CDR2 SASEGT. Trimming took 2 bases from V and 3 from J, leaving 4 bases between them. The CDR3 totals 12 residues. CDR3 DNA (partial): TGTGCCAGCAGTGAACAGTACACTGAA. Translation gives CASSEQYTE. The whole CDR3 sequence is CASSEQYTEAFF.

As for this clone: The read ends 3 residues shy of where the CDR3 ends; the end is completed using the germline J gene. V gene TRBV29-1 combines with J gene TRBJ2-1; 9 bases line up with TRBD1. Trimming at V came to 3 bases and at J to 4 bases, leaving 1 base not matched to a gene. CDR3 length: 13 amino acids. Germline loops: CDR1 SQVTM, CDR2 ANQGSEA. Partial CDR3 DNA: TGCAGCGTTGATGGGACAGGGTACAATGAG. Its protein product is CSVDGTGYNE. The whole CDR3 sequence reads CSVDGTGYNEQFF.

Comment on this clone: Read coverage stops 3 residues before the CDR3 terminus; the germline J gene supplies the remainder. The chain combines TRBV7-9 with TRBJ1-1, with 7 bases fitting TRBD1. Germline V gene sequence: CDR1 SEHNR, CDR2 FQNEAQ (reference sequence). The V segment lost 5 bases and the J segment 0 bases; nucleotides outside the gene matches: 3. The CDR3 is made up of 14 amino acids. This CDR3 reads CASSPDRLNTEAFF. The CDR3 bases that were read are TGTGCCAGCAGCCCGGACAGGTTGAACACTGAA.

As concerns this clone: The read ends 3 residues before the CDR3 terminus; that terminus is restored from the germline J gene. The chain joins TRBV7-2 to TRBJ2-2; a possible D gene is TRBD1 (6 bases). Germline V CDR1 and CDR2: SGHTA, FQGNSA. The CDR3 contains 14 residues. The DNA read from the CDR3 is TGTGCCAGCAGCCCGGACAGCTTTTATGAAAAG. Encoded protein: CASSPDSFYEK. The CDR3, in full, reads CASSPDSFYEKLFF.

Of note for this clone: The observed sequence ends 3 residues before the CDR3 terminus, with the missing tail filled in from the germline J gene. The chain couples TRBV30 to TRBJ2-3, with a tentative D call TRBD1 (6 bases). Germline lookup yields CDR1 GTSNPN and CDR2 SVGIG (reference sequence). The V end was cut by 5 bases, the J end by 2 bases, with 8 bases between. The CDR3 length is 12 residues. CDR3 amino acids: CAWGDTTDTQYF. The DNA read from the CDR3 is TGTGCCTGGGGGGACACCACAGATACG.

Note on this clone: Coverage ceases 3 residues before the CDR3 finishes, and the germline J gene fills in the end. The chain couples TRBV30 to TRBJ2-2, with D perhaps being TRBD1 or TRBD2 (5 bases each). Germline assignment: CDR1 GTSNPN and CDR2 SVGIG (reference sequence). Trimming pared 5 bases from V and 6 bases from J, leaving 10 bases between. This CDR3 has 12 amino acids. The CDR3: CAWQRGPGELFF. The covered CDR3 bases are TGTGCCTGGCAGAGGGGTCCCGGGGAG.

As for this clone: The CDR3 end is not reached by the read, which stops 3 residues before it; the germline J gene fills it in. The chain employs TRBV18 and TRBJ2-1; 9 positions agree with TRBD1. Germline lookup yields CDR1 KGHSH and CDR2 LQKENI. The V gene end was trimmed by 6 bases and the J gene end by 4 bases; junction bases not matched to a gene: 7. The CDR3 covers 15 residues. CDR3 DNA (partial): TGTGCCAGCTCCCTTACCGGGACAGGGTACAATGAG. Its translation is CASSLTGTGYNE. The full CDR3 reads CASSLTGTGYNEQFF.

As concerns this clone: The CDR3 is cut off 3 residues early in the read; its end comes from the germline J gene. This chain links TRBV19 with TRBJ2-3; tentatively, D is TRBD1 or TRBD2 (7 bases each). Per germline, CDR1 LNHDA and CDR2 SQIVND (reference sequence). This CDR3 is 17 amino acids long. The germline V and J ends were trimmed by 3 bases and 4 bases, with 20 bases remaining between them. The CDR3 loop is CASSIGVGRGRPDTQYF. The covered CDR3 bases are TGTGCCAGTAGTATCGGTGTAGGGAGGGGGCGCCCAGATACG.

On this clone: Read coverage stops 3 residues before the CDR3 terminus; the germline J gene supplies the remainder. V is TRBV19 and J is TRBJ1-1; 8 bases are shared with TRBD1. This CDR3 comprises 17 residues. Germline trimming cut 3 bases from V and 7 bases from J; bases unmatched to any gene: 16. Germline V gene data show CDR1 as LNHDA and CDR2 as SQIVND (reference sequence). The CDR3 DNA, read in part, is TGTGCCAGTAGTATTGTCAGGGGGCTTTCGCTATCGAGTGAA. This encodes CASSIVRGLSLSSE. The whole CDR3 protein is CASSIVRGLSLSSEAFF.

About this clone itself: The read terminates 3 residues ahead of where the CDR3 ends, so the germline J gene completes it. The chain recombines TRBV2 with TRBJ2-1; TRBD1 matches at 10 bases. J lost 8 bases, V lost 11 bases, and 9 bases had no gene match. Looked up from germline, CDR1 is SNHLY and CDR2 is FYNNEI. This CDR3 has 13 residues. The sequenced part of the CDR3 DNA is TGTGCCGGCCGGGACAGGGGTTTTGATGAG. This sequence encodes CAGRDRGFDE. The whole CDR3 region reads CAGRDRGFDEQFF.

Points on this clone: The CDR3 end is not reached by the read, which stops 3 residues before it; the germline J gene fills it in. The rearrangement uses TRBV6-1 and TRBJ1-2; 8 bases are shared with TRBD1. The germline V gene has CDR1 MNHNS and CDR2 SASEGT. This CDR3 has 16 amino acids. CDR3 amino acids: CASSGGRGQVLKGYTF. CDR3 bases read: TGTGCCAGCAGTGGGGGCCGGGGACAGGTACTTAAGGGC.

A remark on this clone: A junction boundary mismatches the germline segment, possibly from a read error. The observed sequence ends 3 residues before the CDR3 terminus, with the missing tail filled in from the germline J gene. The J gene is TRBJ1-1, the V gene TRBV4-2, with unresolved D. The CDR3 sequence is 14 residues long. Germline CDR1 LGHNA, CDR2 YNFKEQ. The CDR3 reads CASSQEEEGYRAFF. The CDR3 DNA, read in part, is TGCGCCAGCAGCCAAGAGGAGGAGGGTTATAGA.

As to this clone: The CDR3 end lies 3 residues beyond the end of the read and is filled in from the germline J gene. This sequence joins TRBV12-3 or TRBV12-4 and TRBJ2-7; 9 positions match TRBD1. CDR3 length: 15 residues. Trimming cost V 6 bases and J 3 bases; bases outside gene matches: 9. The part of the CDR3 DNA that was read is TGTGCCAGCAGCCAAAAGGGGACAGGGCTCTACGAG. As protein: CASSQKGTGLYE. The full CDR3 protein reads CASSQKGTGLYEQYF.

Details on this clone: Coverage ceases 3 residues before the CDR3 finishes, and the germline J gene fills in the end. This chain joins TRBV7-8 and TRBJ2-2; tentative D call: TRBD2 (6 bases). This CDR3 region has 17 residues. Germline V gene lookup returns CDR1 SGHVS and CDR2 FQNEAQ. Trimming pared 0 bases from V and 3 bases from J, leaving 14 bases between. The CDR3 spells CASSLASRGRHTGELFF. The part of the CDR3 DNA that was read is TGTGCCAGCAGCTTAGCCTCCCGGGGGAGACACACCGGGGAG. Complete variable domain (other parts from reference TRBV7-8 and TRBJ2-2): GAGVSQSPRYKVAKRGQDVALRCDPISGHVSLFWYQQALGQGPEFLTYFQNEAQLDKSGLPSDRFFAERPEGSVSTLKIQRTQQEDSAVYLCASSLASRGRHTGELFFGEGSRLTVL.

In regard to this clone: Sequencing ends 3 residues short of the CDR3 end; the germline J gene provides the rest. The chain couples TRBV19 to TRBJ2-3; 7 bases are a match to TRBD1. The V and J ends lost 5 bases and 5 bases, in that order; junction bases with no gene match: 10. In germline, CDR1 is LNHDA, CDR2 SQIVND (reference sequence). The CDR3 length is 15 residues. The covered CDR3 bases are TGTGCCAGTAGTGCCCAAAACAGGGGCGGAGATACG. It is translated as CASSAQNRGGDT. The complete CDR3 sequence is CASSAQNRGGDTQYF.

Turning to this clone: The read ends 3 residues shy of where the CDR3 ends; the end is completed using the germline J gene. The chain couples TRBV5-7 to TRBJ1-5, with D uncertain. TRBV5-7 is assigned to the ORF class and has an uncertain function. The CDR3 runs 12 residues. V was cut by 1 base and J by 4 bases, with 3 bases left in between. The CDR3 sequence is CASSLHNQPQHF. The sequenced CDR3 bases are TGTGCCAGCAGCTTGCATAATCAGCCC.

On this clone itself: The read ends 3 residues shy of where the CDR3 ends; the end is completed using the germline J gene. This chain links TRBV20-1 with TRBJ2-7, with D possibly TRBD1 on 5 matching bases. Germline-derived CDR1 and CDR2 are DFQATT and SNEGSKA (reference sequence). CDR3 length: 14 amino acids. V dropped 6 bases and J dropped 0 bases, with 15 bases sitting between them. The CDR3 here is CSARDELNSYEQYF. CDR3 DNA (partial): TGCAGTGCCAGGGATGAACTCAACTCCTACGAG.

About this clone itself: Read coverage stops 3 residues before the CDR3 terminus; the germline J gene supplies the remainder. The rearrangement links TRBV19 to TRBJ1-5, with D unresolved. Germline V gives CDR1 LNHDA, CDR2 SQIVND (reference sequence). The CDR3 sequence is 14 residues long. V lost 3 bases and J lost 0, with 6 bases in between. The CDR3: CASSIGDSNQPQHF. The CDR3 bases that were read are TGTGCCAGTAGTATCGGGGATAGCAATCAGCCC.

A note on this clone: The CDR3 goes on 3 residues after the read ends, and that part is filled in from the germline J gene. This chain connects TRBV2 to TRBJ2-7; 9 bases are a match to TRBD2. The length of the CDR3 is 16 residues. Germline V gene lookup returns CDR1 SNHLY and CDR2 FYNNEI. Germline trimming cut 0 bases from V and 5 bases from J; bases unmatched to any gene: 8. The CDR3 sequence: CASSEAPGLAMNEQYF. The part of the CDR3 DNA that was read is TGTGCCAGCAGTGAAGCGCCAGGACTAGCGATGAACGAG.